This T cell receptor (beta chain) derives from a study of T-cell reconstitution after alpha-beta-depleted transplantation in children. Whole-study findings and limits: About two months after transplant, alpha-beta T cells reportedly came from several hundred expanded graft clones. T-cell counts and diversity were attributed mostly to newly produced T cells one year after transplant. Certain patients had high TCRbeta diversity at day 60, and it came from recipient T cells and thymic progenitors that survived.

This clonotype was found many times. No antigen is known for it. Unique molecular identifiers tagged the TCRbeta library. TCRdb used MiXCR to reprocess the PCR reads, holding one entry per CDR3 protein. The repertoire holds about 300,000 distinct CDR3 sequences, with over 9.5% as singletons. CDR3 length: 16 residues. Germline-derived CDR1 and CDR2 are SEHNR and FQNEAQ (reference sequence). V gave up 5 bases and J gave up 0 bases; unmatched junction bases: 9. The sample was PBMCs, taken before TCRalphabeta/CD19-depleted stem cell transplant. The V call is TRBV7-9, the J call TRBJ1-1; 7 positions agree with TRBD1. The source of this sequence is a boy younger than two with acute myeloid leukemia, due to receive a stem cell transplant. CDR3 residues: CASSPRDSEMNTEAFF. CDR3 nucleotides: TGTGCCAGCAGCCCTAGGGACAGCGAAATGAACACTGAAGCTTTCTTT. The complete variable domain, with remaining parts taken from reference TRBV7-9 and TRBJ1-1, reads DTGVSQNPRHKITKRGQNVTFRCDPISEHNRLYWYRQTLGQGPEFLTYFQNEAQLEKSRLLSDRFSAERPKGSFSTLEIQRTEQGDSAMYLCASSPRDSEMNTEAFFGQGTRLTVV.